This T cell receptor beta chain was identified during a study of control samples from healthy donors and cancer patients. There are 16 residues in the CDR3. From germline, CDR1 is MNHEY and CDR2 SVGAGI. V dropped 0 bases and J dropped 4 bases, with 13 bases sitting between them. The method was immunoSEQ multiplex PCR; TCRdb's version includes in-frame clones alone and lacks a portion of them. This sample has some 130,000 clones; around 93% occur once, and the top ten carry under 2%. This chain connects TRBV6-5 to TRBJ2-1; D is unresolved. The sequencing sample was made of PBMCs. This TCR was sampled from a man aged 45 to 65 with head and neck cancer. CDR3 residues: CASSYSRQTQYNEQFF. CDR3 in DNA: TGTGCCAGCAGTTACTCGAGGCAGACTCAGTACAATGAGCAGTTCTTC.